This T cell receptor beta chain was obtained from a study of Ad26.COV2.S vaccination and SARS-CoV-2 variants. On the study more broadly: Ad26.COV2.S given intramuscularly, once or twice 56 days apart.

The treatment is: about 20 received Ad26.COV2.S at low or high dose, single or two shots; about 5 received placebo; per-sample allocation not given. Repertoires come from day 63 after the first vaccine or placebo injection. The assay was immunoSEQ multiplex PCR, and TCRdb's table has in-frame clones only and misses some. This table holds about 400,000 clones, 70% to 90% found once. The CDR3 extends over 13 amino acids. Losses at the gene ends were 5 bases for V and 13 bases for J; bases not matched to a gene: 11. CDR1 is PRHDT, CDR2 FYEKMQ, per germline (reference sequence). Study-wide results and limits: CD8+ and CD4+ T cells specific for spike reportedly responded with substantial breadth after vaccination. Placebo recipients trailed vaccine recipients in spike-specific TCR breadth. Non-spike TCR breadth was similar in vaccine and placebo recipients.

A remark on this clone: Its antigen remains unknown.

V and J are TRBV13 and TRBJ1-2, with 9 bases aligning to TRBD1. The clonotype was recovered from a person between 18 and 59 years old who received the Ad26.COV2.S COVID-19 vaccine or a placebo. The source was peripheral blood, collected in a trial of Ad26.COV2.S vaccine versus placebo. CDR3 residues: CASSHRSGTGSTF. The CDR3 nucleotides are TGTGCCAGCAGCCATCGAAGTGGGACAGGGTCCACCTTC.